These T cell receptor beta chains were read from a single sample in a study of blood T cell repertoires in COVID-19. Assay: immunoSEQ multiplex PCR; the TCRdb copy retains only in-frame clones and omits some. The repertoire has approximately 270,000 clones, 70% to 90% of them found once; the top ten carry under 8%. Sequencing used peripheral blood. Receptors originate from a woman in her 30s with COVID-19, enrolled during active disease. Each CDR3 is given with its conserved first and last residue. The order of the fields is clone size, J gene, D gene, V gene, CDR3 protein, CDR3 DNA. The D gene is left open where the match is weak. Some rows have no size entry. The others give once, few or many, or a class for an expanded clone.

NA TRBJ1-2 NA TRBV11-2 CASSLTRAGNYGYTF TGTGCCAGCAGCCTCACCCGGGCGGGGAACTATGGCTACACCTTC
NA TRBJ1-2 NA TRBV4-3 CASSQTAQMAGGYTF TGCGCCAGCAGCCAAACCGCCCAGATGGCGGGTGGCTACACCTTC
NA TRBJ1-2 NA TRBV29-1 CSVESSTVYGYTF TGCAGCGTTGAAAGCTCGACAGTGTATGGCTACACCTTC
NA TRBJ1-1 TRBD1 TRBV10-1 CASSSDREGTEAFF TGCGCCAGCAGCTCCGACAGGGAAGGGACTGAAGCTTTCTTT
NA TRBJ2-1 TRBD1 TRBV27 CASSRQGVFDEQFF TGTGCCAGCAGTCGCCAGGGGGTCTTTGATGAGCAGTTCTTC
NA TRBJ2-5 TRBD2 TRBV7-9 CASSLREGTKETQYF TGTGCCAGCAGCTTAAGGGAGGGGACTAAAGAGACCCAGTACTTC
NA TRBJ1-2 NA TRBV14 CASSHLGTSGGYTF TGTGCCAGCAGCCACCTCGGGACTTCTGGTGGCTACACCTTC
NA TRBJ1-6 TRBD1 TRBV9 CASSVGQGSLNSPLHF TGTGCCAGCAGCGTAGGACAGGGGAGCCTTAATTCACCCCTCCACTTT
NA TRBJ1-2 TRBD1 TRBV11-2 CASSPAGQGARNYGYTF TGTGCCAGCAGCCCAGCGGGACAGGGGGCGCGCAACTATGGCTACACCTTC
NA TRBJ2-3 NA TRBV29-1 CSVAETPIDTQYF TGCAGCGTTGCGGAGACCCCAATAGATACGCAGTATTTT
NA TRBJ2-1 TRBD1 TRBV11-2 CASSLDRQGGNEQFF TGTGCCAGCAGCTTAGACCGACAGGGGGGCAATGAGCAGTTCTTC
once TRBJ1-6 TRBD1 TRBV6-5 CASSYLGTGNSPLHF TGTGCCAGCAGTTACCTAGGGACAGGGAATTCACCCCTCCACTTT
NA TRBJ1-2 NA TRBV2 CASRLDINYGYTF TGTGCCAGCAGACTAGACATCAACTATGGCTACACCTTC
once TRBJ2-2 TRBD2 TRBV11-3 CASSQRGADTGELFF TGTGCCAGCAGCCAGCGGGGGGCTGACACCGGGGAGCTGTTTTTT
NA TRBJ2-1 NA TRBV7-8 CASSYLRGRLANNEQFF TGTGCCAGCAGCTACCTCCGAGGGCGACTGGCTAACAATGAGCAGTTCTTC
NA TRBJ1-3 TRBD1 TRBV4-3 CASSQAITGTGAYGNTIYF TGCGCCAGCAGCCAAGCAATTACCGGGACAGGGGCCTATGGAAACACCATATATTTT
NA TRBJ1-2 TRBD1 TRBV29-1 CSVEGQGATTF TGCAGCGTGGAGGGCCAGGGGGCGACGACCTTC
NA TRBJ1-2 NA TRBV29-1 CSVEVGYGYTF TGCAGCGTTGAGGTCGGGTATGGCTACACCTTC
NA TRBJ2-2 TRBD1 TRBV7-9 CASSSYRTGNTGELFF TGTGCCAGCAGCTCGTATCGGACAGGGAACACCGGGGAGCTGTTTTTT
once TRBJ2-1 TRBD2 TRBV5-4 CASSFNSGGPHEQFF TGTGCCAGCAGCTTCAATAGCGGGGGGCCCCATGAGCAGTTCTTC
NA TRBJ1-2 NA TRBV28 CASIRGGQDHGGYTF TGTGCCAGCATCCGGGGGGGGCAGGATCACGGTGGCTACACCTTC
NA TRBJ2-3 TRBD2 TRBV4-3 CASSQLLAVTDTQYF TGCGCCAGCAGCCAACTTCTAGCGGTCACAGATACGCAGTATTTT
NA TRBJ2-3 NA TRBV7-2 CASSLARGVTDTQYF TGTGCCAGCAGCTTAGCCAGGGGGGTCACAGATACGCAGTATTTT
NA TRBJ1-6 NA TRBV7-8 CASSPSTRGAGSPLHF TGTGCCAGCAGCCCATCGACGCGGGGGGCCGGTTCACCCCTCCACTTT
NA TRBJ2-5 NA TRBV20-1 CSAQGDETQYF TGCAGTGCTCAGGGTGACGAGACCCAGTACTTC
NA TRBJ2-1 NA TRBV9 CASSVEEYNEQFF TGTGCCAGCAGCGTAGAAGAGTACAATGAGCAGTTCTTC
NA TRBJ2-3 TRBD1 TRBV28 CASSPVQGIPDTQYF TGTGCCAGCAGTCCTGTACAGGGGATCCCAGATACGCAGTATTTT
NA TRBJ2-5 NA TRBV19 CASKAGGTQETQYF TGTGCCAGTAAAGCCGGGGGGACACAAGAGACCCAGTACTTC
NA TRBJ1-3 NA TRBV11-3 CASSLDDGGTPSGNTIYF TGTGCCAGCAGCTTAGACGACGGCGGGACCCCGAGCGGAAACACCATATATTTT
NA TRBJ2-3 NA TRBV21-1 CASSMPGTDTTDTQYF TGTGCCAGCAGCATGCCCGGGACAGACACCACAGATACGCAGTATTTT
NA TRBJ2-1 TRBD2 TRBV24-1 CATSESRSGILHNEQFF TGTGCCACCAGTGAGTCCCGTAGCGGGATTCTCCACAATGAGCAGTTCTTC
few TRBJ2-7 NA TRBV4-1 CASSQVSVMAAATYEQYF TGCGCCAGCAGCCAAGTTTCAGTCATGGCGGCGGCTACCTACGAGCAGTACTTC
NA TRBJ2-3 NA TRBV2 CASSLTDTQYF TGTGCCAGCAGTCTTACAGATACGCAGTATTTT
NA TRBJ2-5 NA TRBV19 CASSIGLAGETQYF TGTGCCAGTAGTATAGGTCTAGCTGGAGAGACCCAGTACTTC
once TRBJ2-3 NA TRBV4-3 CASRPRGISTDTQYF TGCGCCAGCAGACCAAGGGGAATTAGCACAGATACGCAGTATTTT
NA TRBJ1-3 NA TRBV6-2/TRBV6-3 CASSYGGRGNTIYF TGTGCCAGCAGTTATGGCGGCCGGGGAAACACCATATATTTT
NA TRBJ1-2 NA TRBV6-5 CASTETGAYGYTF TGTGCCAGCACCGAGACAGGCGCCTATGGCTACACCTTC
NA TRBJ1-1 TRBD1 TRBV10-3 CAISDRDRGVEAFF TGTGCCATCAGTGACAGGGACAGGGGGGTTGAAGCTTTCTTT
NA TRBJ2-3 TRBD2 TRBV11-3 CASSLRVAGKDTQYF TGTGCCAGCAGCTTAAGGGTAGCGGGAAAAGATACGCAGTATTTT
NA TRBJ2-3 TRBD2 TRBV5-5 CASSPWTSGTDTQYF TGTGCCAGCAGCCCGTGGACTAGCGGAACAGATACGCAGTATTTT
NA TRBJ2-1 TRBD2 TRBV3-1/TRBV3-2 CASSQSGTSKRSEQFF TGTGCCAGCAGCCAATCCGGGACTAGCAAAAGGTCCGAGCAGTTCTTC
NA TRBJ1-5 NA TRBV28 CASSPRGNQPQHF TGTGCCAGCAGTCCCAGGGGTAACCAGCCCCAGCATTTT
NA TRBJ2-1 NA TRBV4-1 CASSPFGAHNEQFF TGCGCCAGCAGCCCCTTTGGAGCTCACAATGAGCAGTTCTTC
NA TRBJ1-2 TRBD1 TRBV7-9 CASSSRDSGPFEGGYTF TGTGCCAGCAGCAGCCGGGACAGCGGCCCTTTTGAGGGTGGCTACACCTTC
NA TRBJ2-2 NA TRBV18 CASSPTTTGELFF TGTGCCAGCTCACCAACTACTACCGGGGAGCTGTTTTTT
NA TRBJ1-1 NA TRBV4-2 CASSQDPTLNTEAFF TGTGCCAGCAGCCAAGACCCAACTTTGAACACTGAAGCTTTCTTT
NA TRBJ1-2 NA TRBV7-9 CASSLQVGGYTF TGTGCCAGCAGCTTACAGGTTGGGGGCTACACCTTC
NA TRBJ2-1 NA TRBV24-1 CATSERSPHNEQFF TGTGCCACCAGTGAACGCAGTCCGCACAATGAGCAGTTCTTC
NA TRBJ2-1 TRBD2 TRBV19 CATSSGRGTEQFF TGTGCCACCTCGAGCGGGAGAGGTACCGAGCAGTTCTTC
NA TRBJ1-3 NA TRBV7-2 CASSPYLEGASGNTIYF TGTGCCAGCAGCCCATACCTAGAAGGGGCCTCTGGAAACACCATATATTTT
few TRBJ1-1 NA TRBV29-1 CSVGEGANTEAFF TGCAGCGTTGGGGAAGGGGCCAACACTGAAGCTTTCTTT
NA TRBJ2-3 NA TRBV7-2 CASSPRRVGPPPDTQYF TGTGCCAGCAGCCCCAGGCGGGTTGGGCCTCCCCCAGATACGCAGTATTTT